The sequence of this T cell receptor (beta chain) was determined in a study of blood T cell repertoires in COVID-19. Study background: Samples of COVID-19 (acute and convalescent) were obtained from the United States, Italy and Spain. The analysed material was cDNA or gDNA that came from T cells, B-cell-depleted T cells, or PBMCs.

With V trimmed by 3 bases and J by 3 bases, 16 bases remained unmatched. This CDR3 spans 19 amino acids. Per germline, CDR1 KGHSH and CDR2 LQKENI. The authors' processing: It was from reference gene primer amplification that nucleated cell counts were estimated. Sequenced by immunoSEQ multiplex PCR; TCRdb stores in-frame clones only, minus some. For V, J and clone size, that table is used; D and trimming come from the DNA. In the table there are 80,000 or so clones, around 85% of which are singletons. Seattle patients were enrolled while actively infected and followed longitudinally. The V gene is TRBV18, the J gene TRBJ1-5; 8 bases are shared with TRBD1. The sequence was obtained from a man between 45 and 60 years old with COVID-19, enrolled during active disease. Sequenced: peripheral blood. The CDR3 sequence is CASSPAGTGATITNQPQHF. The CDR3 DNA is TGTGCCAGCTCACCGGCCGGGACAGGAGCCACAATTACCAATCAGCCCCAGCATTTT.